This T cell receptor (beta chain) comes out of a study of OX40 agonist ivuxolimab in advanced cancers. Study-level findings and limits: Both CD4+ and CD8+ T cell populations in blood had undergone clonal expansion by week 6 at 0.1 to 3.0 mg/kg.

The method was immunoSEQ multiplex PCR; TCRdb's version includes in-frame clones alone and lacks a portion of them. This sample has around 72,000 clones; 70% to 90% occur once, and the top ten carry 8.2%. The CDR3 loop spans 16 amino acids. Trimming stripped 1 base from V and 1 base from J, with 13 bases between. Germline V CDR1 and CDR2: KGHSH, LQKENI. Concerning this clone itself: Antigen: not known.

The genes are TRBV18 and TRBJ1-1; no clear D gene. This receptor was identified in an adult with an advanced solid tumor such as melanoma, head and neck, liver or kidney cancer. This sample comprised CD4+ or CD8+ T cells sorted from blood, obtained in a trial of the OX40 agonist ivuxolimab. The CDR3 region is CASSPRREQRNTEAFF. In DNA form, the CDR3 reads TGTGCCAGCTCACCACGGCGGGAGCAGCGGAACACTGAAGCTTTCTTT.